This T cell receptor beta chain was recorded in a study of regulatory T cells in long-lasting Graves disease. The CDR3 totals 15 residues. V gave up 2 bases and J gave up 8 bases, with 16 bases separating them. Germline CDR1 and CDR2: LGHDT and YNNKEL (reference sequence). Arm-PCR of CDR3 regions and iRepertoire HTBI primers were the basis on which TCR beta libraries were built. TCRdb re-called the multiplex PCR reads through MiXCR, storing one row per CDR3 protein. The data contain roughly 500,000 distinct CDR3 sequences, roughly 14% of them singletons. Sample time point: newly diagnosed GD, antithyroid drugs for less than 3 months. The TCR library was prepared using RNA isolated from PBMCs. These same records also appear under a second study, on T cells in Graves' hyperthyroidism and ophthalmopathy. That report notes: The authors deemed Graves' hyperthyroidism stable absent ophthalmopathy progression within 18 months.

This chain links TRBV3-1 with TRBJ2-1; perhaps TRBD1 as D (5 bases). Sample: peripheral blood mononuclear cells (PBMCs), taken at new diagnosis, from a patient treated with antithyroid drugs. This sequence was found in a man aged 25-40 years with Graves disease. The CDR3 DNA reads TGTGCCAGCAGCCAAAGGGGCCCCCAAGGGGATGAGCAGTTCTTC. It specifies CASSQRGPQGDEQFF.